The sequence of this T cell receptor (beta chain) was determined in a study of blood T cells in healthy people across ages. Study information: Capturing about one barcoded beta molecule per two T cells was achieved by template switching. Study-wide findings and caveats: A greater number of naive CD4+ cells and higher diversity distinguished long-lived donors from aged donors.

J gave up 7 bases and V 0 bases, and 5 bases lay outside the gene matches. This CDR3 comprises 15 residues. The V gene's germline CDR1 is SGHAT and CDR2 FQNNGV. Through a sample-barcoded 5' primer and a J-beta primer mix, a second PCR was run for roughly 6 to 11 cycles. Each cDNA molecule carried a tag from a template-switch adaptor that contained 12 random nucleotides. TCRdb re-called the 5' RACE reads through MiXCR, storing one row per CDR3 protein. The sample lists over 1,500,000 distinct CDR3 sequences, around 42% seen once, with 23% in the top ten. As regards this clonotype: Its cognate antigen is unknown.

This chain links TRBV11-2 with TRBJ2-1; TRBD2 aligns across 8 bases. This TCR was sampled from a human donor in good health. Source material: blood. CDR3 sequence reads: CASSLDPGGPNEQFF. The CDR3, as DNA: TGTGCCAGCAGCTTAGATCCGGGGGGGCCTAATGAGCAGTTCTTC.